One sample yielded the 20 T cell receptor beta chains listed below, sequenced in a study of cytomegalovirus exposure and HLA in healthy donors. In the PCR, 60 Vbeta and 13 Jbeta primers were used. Sequencing was performed with immunoSEQ multiplex PCR; in TCRdb, only in-frame clones are kept and a portion is missing. The sample contains about 160,000 clones, approximately 72% of which appear only once. Sequencing was done on a sample of PBMCs. These receptors came from a female donor in good health and CMV-seronegative.

The V and J genes are TRBV7-2 and TRBJ2-7; 14 positions agree with TRBD2. With 5 bases clipped from V and 2 bases from J, the junction kept 5 bases outside the gene matches. The germline CDR1 and CDR2 sequences are SGHTA and FQGNSA. The CDR3 runs 16 residues. The CDR3 DNA reads as TGTGCCAGCAGCCCTAGACTAGCGGGGGGGGCCTACGAGCAGTACTTC. This translates into CASSPRLAGGAYEQYF. The entire variable domain, with the rest obtained from reference TRBV7-2 and TRBJ2-7, is as follows: GAGVSQSPSNKVTEKGKDVELRCDPISGHTALYWYRQSLGQGLEFLIYFQGNSAPDKSGLPSDRFSAERTGGSVSTLTIQRTQQEDSAVYLCASSPRLAGGAYEQYFGPGTRLTVT.

Points on this clone: The sample holds other DNA sequences that translate to the same CDR3. The CDR3 loop reads CAWSRGSYEQYF. The CDR3 nucleotides are TGTGCCTGGAGTCGGGGGTCCTACGAGCAGTACTTC. The V and J genes are TRBV30 and TRBJ2-7, with D possibly TRBD2 on 6 matching bases. This CDR3 has 12 amino acids. V lost 2 bases, J lost 1 base, and 6 bases lay in between. Germline CDR1 reads GTSNPN; CDR2 reads SVGIG (reference sequence).

The chain couples TRBV7-2 to TRBJ2-2; TRBD2 matches at 8 bases. The CDR3 has 19 amino acids. Germline V gene lookup returns CDR1 SGHTA and CDR2 FQGNSA. V gave up 0 bases and J gave up 6 bases; unmatched junction bases: 15. The CDR3 here is CASSLAGIGLAGRSGELFF. The CDR3 region has the DNA TGTGCCAGCAGCTTAGCAGGAATCGGTTTAGCGGGACGTTCCGGGGAGCTGTTTTTT.

This chain joins TRBV12-5 and TRBJ2-7, with D possibly TRBD2 on 6 matching bases. V lost 2 bases and J lost 7, with 21 bases in between. This CDR3 is built from 16 residues. Per germline, CDR1 LGHNT and CDR2 FRNRAP. Here the CDR3 reads CASGLRLGTLVGEQYF. DNA for the CDR3: TGTGCTAGTGGTTTGCGGTTAGGGACTCTAGTCGGGGAGCAGTACTTC.

This clone was observed a few times. The rearrangement joins TRBV5-1 to TRBJ2-1, with 9 nucleotides matching TRBD1. Germline loops: CDR1 SGHRS, CDR2 YFSETQ. The CDR3 totals 14 residues. Unmatched junction bases numbered 8, after V lost 5 bases and J lost 8 bases. The CDR3 loop reads CASRTGQGWDEQFF. The CDR3 region has the DNA TGCGCCAGCAGGACGGGACAGGGTTGGGATGAGCAGTTCTTC.

In the case of this clone: No conserved phenylalanine or tryptophan ends this CDR3, so it is likely a read error. The chain joins TRBV5-1 to TRBJ1-2; D gene unclear. The CDR3 has 15 amino acids. The V end was cut by 0 bases, the J end by 2 bases, with 11 bases between. Germline-derived CDR1 and CDR2 are SGHRS and YFSETQ. The CDR3 loop is CASSLGSHQNYGYTL. The CDR3 coding sequence is TGCGCCAGCAGCTTGGGGTCACACCAGAACTATGGCTACACCCTC.

This sequence joins TRBV6-1 and TRBJ2-1, with 11 bases lining up with TRBD2. CDR3 length equals 16 residues. CDR1 is MNHNS and CDR2 is SASEGT in the germline V gene. Germline trimming cut 3 bases from V and 8 bases from J; bases unmatched to any gene: 9. This CDR3 reads CASSDWASGGRDEQFF. In DNA, the CDR3 is TGTGCCAGCAGTGATTGGGCTAGCGGGGGGCGGGATGAGCAGTTCTTC.

The rearrangement joins TRBV4-3 to TRBJ2-1; 8 bases are shared with TRBD2. Germline assignment: CDR1 LGHNA and CDR2 YSLEER. V was clipped by 4 bases and J by 7 bases; unmatched bases: 15. There are 17 residues in the CDR3. The CDR3 bases are TGCGCCAGCAGCCCCCTGTCGAGAGCGGGAGACGGGAATGAGCAGTTCTTC. Its translation: CASSPLSRAGDGNEQFF.

The chain links TRBV19 to TRBJ1-3; 10 bases are a match to TRBD1. With 9 bases clipped from V and 5 bases from J, the junction kept 10 bases outside the gene matches. The CDR3 is 15 amino acids. From germline, CDR1 is LNHDA and CDR2 SQIVND (reference sequence). CDR3 sequence: CASRPTGGYRNTIYF. The CDR3 DNA reads TGTGCCAGCCGCCCGACAGGGGGCTATCGAAACACCATATATTTT.

The V and J genes are TRBV19 and TRBJ1-1; D unclear. CDR3 length: 15 residues. The ends were cut back, 1 base at V and 0 bases at J, with 9 bases in the middle. Germline V gene lookup returns CDR1 LNHDA and CDR2 SQIVND (reference sequence). CDR3 protein: CASSIGTSMNTEAFF. The DNA of the CDR3 is TGTGCCAGTAGTATAGGTACTTCCATGAACACTGAAGCTTTCTTT.

The J gene is TRBJ2-3, the V gene TRBV4-3; TRBD2 matches at 7 bases. CDR1 is LGHNA and CDR2 is YSLEER in the germline V gene. Trimming took 0 bases from V and 1 from J; bases not matched to a gene: 10. The CDR3 is 18 amino acids. The CDR3 DNA is TGCGCCAGCAGCCAAGAATTCTGGGACTACCGTCGCACAGATACGCAGTATTTT. Residues: CASSQEFWDYRRTDTQYF.

This clone was observed a few times. The chain combines TRBV30 with TRBJ2-5, with TRBD2 matching 9 bases. The trim removed 2 bases at V and 2 bases at J, leaving 6 bases unmatched. The germline V gene encodes CDR1 GTSNPN and CDR2 SVGIG (reference sequence). The CDR3 has 15 residues. The CDR3 DNA follows: TGTGCCTGGAGTTGGAGCGGGGGGCCACAAGAGACCCAGTACTTC. Translating gives CAWSWSGGPQETQYF.

This clone was detected once. J is TRBJ2-7 and V is TRBV18; D is possibly TRBD1 (5 bases). V was trimmed by 3 bases and J by 3 bases, leaving 9 bases between them. The germline CDR1 and CDR2 sequences are KGHSH and LQKENI. There are 13 residues in the CDR3. The CDR3 is CASSPSGIYEQYF. CDR3 DNA: TGTGCCAGCTCACCTTCAGGGATCTACGAGCAGTACTTC.

The chain is built from TRBV6-1 and TRBJ2-7, with 7 bases aligning to TRBD1. Germline V gene data show CDR1 as MNHNS and CDR2 as SASEGT. This CDR3 contains 14 residues. Trimming cost V 5 bases and J 9 bases; bases outside gene matches: 13. The CDR3 DNA reads as TGTGCCAGCAGTTCCCGGGACAGCGACTATGGGCAGTACTTC. It translates to CASSSRDSDYGQYF.

The J gene is TRBJ2-1, the V gene TRBV6-1; D gene unclear. V lost 6 bases to trimming and J lost 1 base, with 10 bases between them. The CDR3 totals 14 residues. Germline-derived CDR1 and CDR2 are MNHNS and SASEGT. CDR3 region: CASRWSVSYNEQFF. The CDR3 bases are TGTGCCAGCAGGTGGTCGGTTTCCTACAATGAGCAGTTCTTC.

The genes are TRBV7-9 and TRBJ2-7; tentatively, D is TRBD2 (6 bases). V was pared by 5 bases and J by 9 bases, with 26 bases between. This CDR3 has 16 amino acids. Germline values: CDR1 SEHNR, CDR2 FQNEAQ (reference sequence). The CDR3 sequence is CASSEWSPRGEDGQYF. The CDR3 nucleotides read TGTGCCAGCAGCGAATGGAGCCCCAGAGGGGAGGATGGGCAGTACTTC.

The chain employs TRBV30 and TRBJ2-7; 8 bases align to TRBD1. After removal of 5 bases from V and 4 bases from J, the junction contained 1 base not matched to a gene. Germline CDR1 GTSNPN, CDR2 SVGIG (reference sequence). The CDR3 sequence is 11 residues long. The CDR3: CAWDRGYEQYF. The CDR3 nucleotides read TGTGCCTGGGACAGGGGTTACGAGCAGTACTTC.

The rearrangement links TRBV4-3 to TRBJ1-2; tentative D call: TRBD1 (6 bases). The CDR3 sequence is 13 residues long. In germline, CDR1 is LGHNA, CDR2 YSLEER. V shed 4 bases and J shed 8 bases, with 14 bases lying between them. CDR3: CASSPQNRAGYTF. The DNA for the CDR3 is TGCGCCAGCAGCCCACAAAACAGGGCGGGCTACACCTTC.

In DNA form, the CDR3 reads TGTGCCAGCAGCTCGAGCGGGGGCTCCTACAATGAGCAGTTCTTC. This translates into CASSSSGGSYNEQFF. J is TRBJ2-1 and V is TRBV7-2; 8 bases map to TRBD2. J gave up 0 bases and V 4 bases, and 2 bases lay outside the gene matches. This CDR3 spans 15 amino acids. Germline V gene data show CDR1 as SGHTA and CDR2 as FQGNSA.

The chain is built from TRBV11-2 and TRBJ2-1; 13 bases map to TRBD2. After removal of 4 bases from V and 6 bases from J, the junction contained 6 bases not matched to a gene. The CDR3 is 16 residues long. Looked up from germline, CDR1 is SGHAT and CDR2 is FQNNGV. In DNA, the CDR3 is TGTGCCAGCAGCTCGCAACTAGCGGGAGGGGTCAATGAGCAGTTCTTC. It specifies CASSSQLAGGVNEQFF.